The 21 T cell receptor beta chains in this list originate from one sample, sequenced in a study of Graves' ophthalmopathy and Graves' hyperthyroidism. Amplification of TCR beta CDR3 regions used RNA transcripts. Investigators did first-round RT-PCR with HTBI primers, then second-round multiplex PCR. TCRdb called the multiplex PCR reads again in MiXCR, with one record for every CDR3 protein. The data contain around 1.1 million distinct CDR3 sequences, 35% to 40% of them singletons. The sample was peripheral blood or thyroid tissue (not recorded which). The receptors here all came from an adult man with Graves' hyperthyroidism.

This chain joins TRBV4-1 and TRBJ1-1; D perhaps matches TRBD1 (6 bases). Trimming stripped 4 bases from V and 10 bases from J, with 10 bases between. The germline V gene has CDR1 MGHRA and CDR2 YSYEKL. The CDR3 covers 11 residues. The CDR3 loop is CASSLPGAAFF. The DNA for the CDR3 is TGCGCCAGCAGCCTTCCGGGGGCAGCTTTCTTT.

The chain has TRBV2 and TRBJ1-2; no clear D gene. The V end was cut by 6 bases, the J end by 2 bases, with 13 bases between. Germline lookup yields CDR1 SNHLY and CDR2 FYNNEI. There are 14 residues in the CDR3. CDR3: CASSVEDGNYGYTF. CDR3 nucleotides: TGTGCCAGCAGCGTTGAAGATGGCAACTATGGCTACACCTTC.

The J gene is TRBJ2-5, the V gene TRBV15; no firm D call. Germline CDR1 is LNHNV and CDR2 is YYDKDF (reference sequence). The ends were cut back, 0 bases at V and 3 bases at J, with 11 bases in the middle. CDR3 length: 15 amino acids. As DNA, the CDR3 is TGTGCCACCAGCAGAGACGGCTTGGGAAAAGAGACCCAGTACTTC. It codes for CATSRDGLGKETQYF.

There are a few counts of this clonotype. The chain employs TRBV29-1 and TRBJ1-1, with D unclear. Trimming removed 4 bases from V and 1 base from J, with 10 bases in between. This CDR3 is 13 amino acids long. CDR1 and CDR2 (germline): SQVTM, ANQGSEA. CDR3 in DNA: TGCAGCGTTGTTGGTCTCAGGAACACTGAAGCTTTCTTT. Amino acids: CSVVGLRNTEAFF.

Ten or more counts support this clonotype. J is TRBJ2-5 and V is TRBV20-1; 7 bases match TRBD1. J gave up 2 bases and V 1 base, and 7 bases lay outside the gene matches. The CDR3 extends over 15 amino acids. The germline V gene encodes CDR1 DFQATT and CDR2 SNEGSKA (reference sequence). The CDR3 DNA reads TGCAGTGCTAGAGTCCCGGGGACAGCACAAGAGACCCAGTACTTC. This translates into CSARVPGTAQETQYF.

The CDR3 sequence: CASSLTTTGSEQYF. CDR3 DNA: TGTGCCAGCAGTTTAACCACAACAGGGTCCGAGCAGTACTTC. V usage is TRBV11-2 and J usage is TRBJ2-7, with D perhaps TRBD1 (6 bases). Trimming shortened V by 6 bases and J by 6 bases, and 18 bases separated the two germline ends. Germline V gene lookup returns CDR1 SGHAT and CDR2 FQNNGV. This CDR3 comprises 14 residues. The full variable domain, with the rest looked up from reference TRBV11-2 and TRBJ2-7, is EAGVAQSPRYKIIEKRQSVAFWCNPISGHATLYWYQQILGQGPKLLIQFQNNGVVDDSQLPKDRFSAERLKGVDSTLKIQPAKLEDSAVYLCASSLTTTGSEQYFGPGTRLTVT.

This clonotype was detected ten times or more. The chain links TRBV11-1 to TRBJ2-7, with D tentatively TRBD1 (6 bases). CDR1 and CDR2 from the germline V gene are SGHAT and FQDESV (reference sequence). V was shortened by 4 bases and J by 6 bases, with 13 bases between the two germline ends. The CDR3 covers 13 residues. CDR3 residues: CASSSDRIGEQYF. The CDR3 nucleotides read TGTGCCAGCAGCTCGGACAGAATCGGCGAGCAGTACTTC.

The chain couples TRBV9 to TRBJ2-7; D unresolved. This CDR3 is 16 amino acids long. The V end lost 4 bases, the J end lost 0 bases, and 17 bases lay between the germline ends. Germline V gene lookup returns CDR1 SGDLS and CDR2 YYNGEE. The CDR3: CASSLNGQPPSYEQYF. The CDR3, as DNA: TGTGCCAGCAGCTTGAATGGGCAGCCACCCTCCTACGAGCAGTACTTC.

V and J are TRBV5-1 and TRBJ2-5; possible D gene TRBD2, 6 bases. The V gene lost 4 bases and the J gene lost 6 bases, with 13 bases spanning the gap. Germline assignment: CDR1 SGHRS and CDR2 YFSETQ. The CDR3 sequence is 13 residues long. In nucleotides, the CDR3 is TGCGCCAGCAGCCCGGGGGTTAAAAAGACCCAGTACTTC. Translating it yields CASSPGVKKTQYF.

This chain uses TRBV29-1 with TRBJ2-7, with 10 positions matching TRBD1. Germline CDR1 reads SQVTM; CDR2 reads ANQGSEA. The CDR3 covers 14 residues. The CDR3 region is CSADRQGAFDEQYF. The CDR3 DNA sequence: TGCAGTGCTGACCGACAGGGGGCTTTCGACGAGCAGTACTTC.

V is TRBV4-3 and J is TRBJ2-5; 7 nucleotides agree with TRBD2. Germline V gene data show CDR1 as LGHNA and CDR2 as YSLEER. The CDR3 spans 15 residues. V shed 4 bases and J 5 bases; nucleotides not matched to a gene: 10. The CDR3 is CASSPPGRGPETQYF. In DNA form, the CDR3 reads TGCGCCAGCAGCCCGCCAGGGAGGGGCCCGGAGACCCAGTACTTC.

This clonotype was observed at least ten times. The rearrangement links TRBV9 to TRBJ2-5; D gene unclear. Between the trimmed V and J ends, which lost 0 bases and 2 bases, there was a span of 11 bases. The length of the CDR3 is 15 residues. Germline loops: CDR1 SGDLS, CDR2 YYNGEE. CDR3 sequence (DNA): TGTGCCAGCAGCGTAGGGGTGGCGATGCAAGAGACCCAGTACTTC. This sequence encodes CASSVGVAMQETQYF.

Many counts were recorded for this clonotype. The chain has TRBV19 and TRBJ2-7, with D maybe TRBD2 (6 bases). CDR1 LNHDA and CDR2 SQIVND come from the germline V gene (reference sequence). Trimming pared 8 bases from V and 0 bases from J, leaving 14 bases between. The CDR3 has 14 residues. The CDR3 sequence is CASAGWGDSYEQYF. The CDR3 DNA is TGTGCCAGTGCCGGATGGGGGGACTCCTACGAGCAGTACTTC.

The rearrangement links TRBV7-9 to TRBJ2-7; 10 bases match TRBD2. CDR1 is SEHNR, CDR2 FQNEAQ, per germline (reference sequence). The CDR3 contains 15 residues. V was pared by 9 bases and J by 0 bases, with 8 bases of the junction left unmatched. The CDR3 sequence is CASRVGLAASYEQYF. The CDR3 DNA sequence: TGTGCCAGTAGGGTTGGACTAGCGGCCTCCTACGAGCAGTACTTC.

The V gene is TRBV29-1, the J gene TRBJ1-3, with unresolved D. The CDR3 loop spans 12 amino acids. V lost 2 bases and J lost 4, with 6 bases in between. The germline V gene has CDR1 SQVTM and CDR2 ANQGSEA. CDR3 coding DNA: TGCAGCGTTGAAATGACAGGAAACACCATATATTTT. This sequence encodes CSVEMTGNTIYF.

The V and J genes are TRBV7-2 and TRBJ1-5; TRBD1 matches 7 bases. The CDR3 is 16 residues long. The V and J ends lost 5 bases and 3 bases, in that order; junction bases with no gene match: 10. Germline lookup yields CDR1 SGHTA and CDR2 FQGNSA. The CDR3 bases are TGTGCCAGCAGCCCATACACAGGGGCCGCCAATCAGCCCCAGCATTTT. It specifies CASSPYTGAANQPQHF.

The sample holds a few counts of this clonotype. The CDR3 bases are TGCAGTGCTAGACCTCGGCCAGGCTCGGGGCAGTACTTC. Protein product: CSARPRPGSGQYF. The rearrangement links TRBV20-1 to TRBJ2-7; unclear D gene. Trimming removed 2 bases at V and 9 bases at J, with 17 bases between. Per the germline V gene, CDR1 is DFQATT and CDR2 is SNEGSKA (reference sequence). The CDR3 totals 13 residues.

This rearrangement joins TRBV4-1 to TRBJ2-7; no clear D. This CDR3 region has 16 residues. The germline CDR1 and CDR2 sequences are MGHRA and YSYEKL. The V gene lost 5 bases and the J gene lost 0 bases, with 17 bases spanning the gap. CDR3 in DNA: TGCGCCAGCAGCTCCTCAGACACGCGGAGCTCCTACGAGCAGTACTTC. As protein: CASSSSDTRSSYEQYF.

This clonotype was counted ten times or more. CDR3 region: CASSLGPGENQPQHF. CDR3 coding DNA: TGTGCCAGCAGCTTAGGGCCAGGGGAAAATCAGCCCCAGCATTTT. V and J are TRBV7-2 and TRBJ1-5; D is perhaps TRBD1 (6 bases). Germline V gene lookup returns CDR1 SGHTA and CDR2 FQGNSA. The ends were cut back, 1 base at V and 4 bases at J, with 11 bases in the middle. This CDR3 is 15 amino acids long.

The chain couples TRBV20-1 to TRBJ2-5; 7 bases fit TRBD1. V shed 6 bases, J shed 4 bases, and the junction held 8 bases outside the gene matches. Germline V lookup: CDR1 DFQATT, CDR2 SNEGSKA (reference sequence). The CDR3 length is 13 residues. CDR3 protein: CSALDRVGETQYF. In DNA, the CDR3 is TGCAGTGCCCTCGACAGGGTGGGAGAGACCCAGTACTTC.

The V gene is TRBV12-3 or TRBV12-4, the J gene TRBJ2-2; 9 bases line up with TRBD2. V lost 4 bases and J lost 3; bases outside the gene matches: 9. The CDR3 is 17 amino acids. In DNA form, the CDR3 reads TGTGCCAGCAGTTCCACGGGGCGGGGGGGCGACACCGGGGAGCTGTTTTTT. Protein sequence: CASSSTGRGGDTGELFF.